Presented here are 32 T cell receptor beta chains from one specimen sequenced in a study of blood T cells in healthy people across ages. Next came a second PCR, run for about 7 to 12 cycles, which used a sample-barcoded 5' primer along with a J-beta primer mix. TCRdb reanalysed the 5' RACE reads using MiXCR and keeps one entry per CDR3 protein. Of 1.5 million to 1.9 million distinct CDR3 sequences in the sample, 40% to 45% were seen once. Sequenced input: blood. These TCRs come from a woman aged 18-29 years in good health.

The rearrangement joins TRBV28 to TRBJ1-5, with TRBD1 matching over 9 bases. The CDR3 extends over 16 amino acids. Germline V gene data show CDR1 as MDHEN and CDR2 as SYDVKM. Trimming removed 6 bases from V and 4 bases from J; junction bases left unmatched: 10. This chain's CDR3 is CASSAQGALANQPQHF. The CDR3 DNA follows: TGTGCCAGCAGCGCACAGGGGGCATTAGCAAATCAGCCCCAGCATTTT.

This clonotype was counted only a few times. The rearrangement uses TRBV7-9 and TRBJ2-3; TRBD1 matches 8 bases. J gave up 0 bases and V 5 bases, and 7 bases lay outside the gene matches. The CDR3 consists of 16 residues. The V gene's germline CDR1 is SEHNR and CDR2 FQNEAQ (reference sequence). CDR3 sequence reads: CASSEVRTGSTDTQYF. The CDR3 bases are TGTGCCAGCAGCGAAGTTAGGACAGGGAGCACAGATACGCAGTATTTT.

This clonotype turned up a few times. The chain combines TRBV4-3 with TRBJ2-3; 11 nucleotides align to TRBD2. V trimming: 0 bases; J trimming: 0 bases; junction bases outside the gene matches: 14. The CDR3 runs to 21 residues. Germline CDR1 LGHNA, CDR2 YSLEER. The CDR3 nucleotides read TGCGCCAGCAGCCAAGATGGGGACACCTTACTAGCGGGAGTGAGCACAGATACGCAGTATTTT. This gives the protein CASSQDGDTLLAGVSTDTQYF.

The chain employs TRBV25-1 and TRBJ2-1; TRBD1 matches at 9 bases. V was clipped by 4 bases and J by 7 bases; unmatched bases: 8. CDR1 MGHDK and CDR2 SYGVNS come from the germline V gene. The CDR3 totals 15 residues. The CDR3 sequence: CASSGGTGRWNEQFF. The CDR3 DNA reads TGTGCCAGCAGTGGCGGGACAGGGAGATGGAATGAGCAGTTCTTC. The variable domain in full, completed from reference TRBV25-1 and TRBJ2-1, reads EADIYQTPRYLVIGTGKKITLECSQTMGHDKMYWYQQDPGMELHLIHYSYGVNSTEKGDLSSESTVSRIRTEHFPLTLESARPSHTSQYLCASSGGTGRWNEQFFGPGTRLTVL.

The CDR3 DNA reads as TGTGCCAGCAGCCCAACAGGGAATAAGAATGAGCAGTTCTTC. Residues: CASSPTGNKNEQFF. V is TRBV28 and J is TRBJ2-1; possibly TRBD1 for D (6 bases). V lost 6 bases and J lost 7, with 16 bases in between. Per germline, CDR1 MDHEN and CDR2 SYDVKM. The CDR3 is 14 amino acids.

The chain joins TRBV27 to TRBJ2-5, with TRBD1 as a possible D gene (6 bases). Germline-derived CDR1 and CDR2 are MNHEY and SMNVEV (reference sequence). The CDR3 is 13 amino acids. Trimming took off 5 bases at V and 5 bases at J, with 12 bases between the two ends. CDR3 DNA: TGTGCCAGCAGTAGAACAGGGTGGGAGACCCAGTACTTC. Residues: CASSRTGWETQYF.

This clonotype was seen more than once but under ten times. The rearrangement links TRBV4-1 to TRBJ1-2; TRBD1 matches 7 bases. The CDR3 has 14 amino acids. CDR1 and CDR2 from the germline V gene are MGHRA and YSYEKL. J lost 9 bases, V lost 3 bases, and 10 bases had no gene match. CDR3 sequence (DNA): TGCGCCAGCAGCCATCCCCATCGACAGGGCCGCTACACCTTC. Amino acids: CASSHPHRQGRYTF.

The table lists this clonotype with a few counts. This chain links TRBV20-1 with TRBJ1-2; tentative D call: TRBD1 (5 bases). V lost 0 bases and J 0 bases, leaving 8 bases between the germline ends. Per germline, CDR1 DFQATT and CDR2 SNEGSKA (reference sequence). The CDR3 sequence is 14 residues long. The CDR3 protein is CSARDRQSNYGYTF. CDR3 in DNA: TGCAGTGCTAGAGATCGACAGTCTAACTATGGCTACACCTTC.

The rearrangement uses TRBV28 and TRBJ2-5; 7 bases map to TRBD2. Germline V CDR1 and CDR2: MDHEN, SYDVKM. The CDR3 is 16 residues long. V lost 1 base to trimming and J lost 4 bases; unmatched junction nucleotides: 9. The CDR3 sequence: CASSLFLGTGGETQYF. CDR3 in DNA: TGTGCCAGCAGTTTATTTCTAGGTACGGGAGGAGAGACCCAGTACTTC.

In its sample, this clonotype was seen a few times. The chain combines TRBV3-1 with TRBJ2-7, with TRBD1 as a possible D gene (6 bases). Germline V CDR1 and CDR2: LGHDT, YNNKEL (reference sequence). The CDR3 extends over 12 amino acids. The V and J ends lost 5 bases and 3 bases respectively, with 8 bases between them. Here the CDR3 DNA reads TGTGCCAGCAGCGGACAGCTCTACGAGCAGTACTTC. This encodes CASSGQLYEQYF.

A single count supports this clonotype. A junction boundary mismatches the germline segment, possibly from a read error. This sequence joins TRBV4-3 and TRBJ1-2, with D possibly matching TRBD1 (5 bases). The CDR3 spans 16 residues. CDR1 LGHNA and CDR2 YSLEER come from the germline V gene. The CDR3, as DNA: TGCGCCAGCAGCCGGGGGACGCGGGGAGATAACTGTGGCTACACCTTC. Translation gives CASSRGTRGDNCGYTF.

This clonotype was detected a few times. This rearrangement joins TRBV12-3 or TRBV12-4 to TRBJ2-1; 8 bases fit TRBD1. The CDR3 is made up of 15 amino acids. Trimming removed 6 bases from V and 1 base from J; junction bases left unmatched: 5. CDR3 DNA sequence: TGTGCCAGCAGCTTCAGGGGGCAGTCCTACAATGAGCAGTTCTTC. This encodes CASSFRGQSYNEQFF.

The CDR3 here is CSAGLSGSFQETQYF. CDR3 in DNA: TGCAGTGCTGGCCTCAGCGGGAGCTTTCAAGAGACCCAGTACTTC. The chain carries TRBV20-1 and TRBJ2-5; 8 nucleotides line up with TRBD2. Looked up from germline, CDR1 is DFQATT and CDR2 is SNEGSKA (reference sequence). V gave up 5 bases and J gave up 2 bases; unmatched junction bases: 10. The CDR3 is 15 residues long.

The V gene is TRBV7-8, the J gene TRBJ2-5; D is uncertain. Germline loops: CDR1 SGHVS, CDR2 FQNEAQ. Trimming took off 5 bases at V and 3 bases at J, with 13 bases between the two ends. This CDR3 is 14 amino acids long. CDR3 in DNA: TGTGCCAGCAGCGTAAGGTTGGCAGAAGAGACCCAGTACTTC. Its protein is CASSVRLAEETQYF.

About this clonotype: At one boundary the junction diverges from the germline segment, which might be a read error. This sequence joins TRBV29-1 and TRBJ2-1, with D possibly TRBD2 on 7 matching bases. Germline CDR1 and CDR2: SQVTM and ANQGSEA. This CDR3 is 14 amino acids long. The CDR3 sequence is CSVEAGGLYSEQFF. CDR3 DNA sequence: TGCAGCGTTGAAGCGGGGGGCTTATACAGTGAGCAGTTCTTC.

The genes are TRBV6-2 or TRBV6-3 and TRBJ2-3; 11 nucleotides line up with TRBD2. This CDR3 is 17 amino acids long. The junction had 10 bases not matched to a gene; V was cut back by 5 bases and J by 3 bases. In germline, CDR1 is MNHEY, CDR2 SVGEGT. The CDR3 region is CASSRRLAGSLTDTQYF. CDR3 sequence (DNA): TGTGCCAGCAGTCGACGACTAGCGGGAAGTTTGACAGATACGCAGTATTTT.

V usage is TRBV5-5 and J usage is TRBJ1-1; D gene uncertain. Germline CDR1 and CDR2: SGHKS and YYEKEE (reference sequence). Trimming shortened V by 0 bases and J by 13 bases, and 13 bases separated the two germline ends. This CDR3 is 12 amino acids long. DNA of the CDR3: TGTGCCAGCAGCTTGGGAGGACGAGGAGGTTTCTTT. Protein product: CASSLGGRGGFF. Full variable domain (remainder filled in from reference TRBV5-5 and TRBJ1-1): DAGVTQSPTHLIKTRGQQVTLRCSPISGHKSVSWYQQVLGQGPQFIFQYYEKEERGRGNFPDRFSARQFPNYSSELNVNALLLGDSALYLCASSLGGRGGFFGQGTRLTVV.

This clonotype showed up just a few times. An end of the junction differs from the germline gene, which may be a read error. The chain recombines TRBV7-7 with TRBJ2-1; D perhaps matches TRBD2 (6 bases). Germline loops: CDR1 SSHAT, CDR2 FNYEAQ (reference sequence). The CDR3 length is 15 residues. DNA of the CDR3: TGTGCTAGCAGCTTAGGACACGGGAGTTCGGATGAGCAGTTCTTC. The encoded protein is CASSLGHGSSDEQFF.

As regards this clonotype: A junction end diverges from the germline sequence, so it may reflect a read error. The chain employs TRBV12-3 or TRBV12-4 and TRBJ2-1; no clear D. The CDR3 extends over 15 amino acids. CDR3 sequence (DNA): TGTGCCAGCAGTTTCTCTGAAGGCTCCTACAATGGGCAGTTCTTC. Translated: CASSFSEGSYNGQFF.

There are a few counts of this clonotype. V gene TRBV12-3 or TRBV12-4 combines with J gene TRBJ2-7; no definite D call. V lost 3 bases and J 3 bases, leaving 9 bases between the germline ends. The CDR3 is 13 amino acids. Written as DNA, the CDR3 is TGTGCCAGCAGTTTGTACAGATACTACGAGCAGTACTTC. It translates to CASSLYRYYEQYF.

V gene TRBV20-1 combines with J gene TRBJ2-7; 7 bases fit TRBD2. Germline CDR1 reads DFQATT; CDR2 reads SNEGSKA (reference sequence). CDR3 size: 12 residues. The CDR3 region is CTGAGNENEQYF. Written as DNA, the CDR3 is TGCACTGGAGCGGGGAATGAAAATGAGCAGTACTTC.

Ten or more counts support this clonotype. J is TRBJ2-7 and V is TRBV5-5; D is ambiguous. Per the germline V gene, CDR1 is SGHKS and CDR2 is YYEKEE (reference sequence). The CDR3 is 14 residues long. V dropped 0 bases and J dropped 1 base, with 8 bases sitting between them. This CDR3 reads CASSLEAASYEQYF. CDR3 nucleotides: TGTGCCAGCAGCTTGGAAGCAGCTTCCTACGAGCAGTACTTC. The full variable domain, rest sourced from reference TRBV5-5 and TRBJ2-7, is DAGVTQSPTHLIKTRGQQVTLRCSPISGHKSVSWYQQVLGQGPQFIFQYYEKEERGRGNFPDRFSARQFPNYSSELNVNALLLGDSALYLCASSLEAASYEQYFGPGTRLTVT.

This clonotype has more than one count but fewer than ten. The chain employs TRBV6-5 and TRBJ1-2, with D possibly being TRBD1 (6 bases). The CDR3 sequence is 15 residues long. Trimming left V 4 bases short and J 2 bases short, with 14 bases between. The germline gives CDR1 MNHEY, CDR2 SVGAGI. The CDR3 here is CASSLYGGLNYGYTF. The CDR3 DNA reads TGTGCCAGCAGTTTGTACGGGGGGCTGAACTATGGCTACACCTTC.

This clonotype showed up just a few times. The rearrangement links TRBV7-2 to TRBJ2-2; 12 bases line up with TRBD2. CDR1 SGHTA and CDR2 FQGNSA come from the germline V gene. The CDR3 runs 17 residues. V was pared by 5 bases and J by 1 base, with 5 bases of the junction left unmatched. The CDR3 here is CASSTRLAGENTGELFF. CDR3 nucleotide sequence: TGTGCCAGCAGCACCAGACTAGCGGGGGAGAACACCGGGGAGCTGTTTTTT.

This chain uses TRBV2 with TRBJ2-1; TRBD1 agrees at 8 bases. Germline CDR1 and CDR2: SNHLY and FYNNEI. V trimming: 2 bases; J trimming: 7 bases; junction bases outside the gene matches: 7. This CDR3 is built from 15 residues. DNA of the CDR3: TGTGCCAGCAGTGAATCGGGGACAGGCACAAATGAGCAGTTCTTC. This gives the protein CASSESGTGTNEQFF.

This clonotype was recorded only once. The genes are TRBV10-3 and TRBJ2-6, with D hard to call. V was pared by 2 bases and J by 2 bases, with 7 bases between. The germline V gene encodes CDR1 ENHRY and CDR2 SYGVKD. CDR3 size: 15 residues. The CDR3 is CAISEPGTGANVLTF. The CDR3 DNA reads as TGTGCCATCAGTGAGCCTGGGACTGGGGCCAACGTCCTGACTTTC.

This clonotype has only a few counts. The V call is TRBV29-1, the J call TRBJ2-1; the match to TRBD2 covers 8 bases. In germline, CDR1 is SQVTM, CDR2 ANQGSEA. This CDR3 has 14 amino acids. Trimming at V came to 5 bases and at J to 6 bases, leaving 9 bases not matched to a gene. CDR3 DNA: TGCAGCGTTAAGAACGGGACTAGATTCAATGAGCAGTTCTTC. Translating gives CSVKNGTRFNEQFF.

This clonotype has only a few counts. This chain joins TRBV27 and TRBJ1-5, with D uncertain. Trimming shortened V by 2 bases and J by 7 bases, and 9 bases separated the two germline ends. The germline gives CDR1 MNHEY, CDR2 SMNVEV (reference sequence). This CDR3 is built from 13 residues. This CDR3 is CASSLVEGQPQHF. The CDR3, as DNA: TGTGCCAGCAGTTTAGTGGAGGGCCAGCCCCAGCATTTT.

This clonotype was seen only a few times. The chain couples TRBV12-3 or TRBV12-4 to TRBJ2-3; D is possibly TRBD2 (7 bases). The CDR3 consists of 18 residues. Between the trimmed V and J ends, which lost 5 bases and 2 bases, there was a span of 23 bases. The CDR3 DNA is TGTGCCAGCAGTCTCTCCCTGGGGGGGGGGCTGGACACAGATACGCAGTATTTT. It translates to CASSLSLGGGLDTDTQYF.

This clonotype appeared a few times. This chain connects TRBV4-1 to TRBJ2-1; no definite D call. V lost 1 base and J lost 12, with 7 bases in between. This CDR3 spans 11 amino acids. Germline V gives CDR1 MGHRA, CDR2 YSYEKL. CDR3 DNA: TGCGCCAGCAGCCAAGGACTTCGGCAGTTCTTC. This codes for CASSQGLRQFF.

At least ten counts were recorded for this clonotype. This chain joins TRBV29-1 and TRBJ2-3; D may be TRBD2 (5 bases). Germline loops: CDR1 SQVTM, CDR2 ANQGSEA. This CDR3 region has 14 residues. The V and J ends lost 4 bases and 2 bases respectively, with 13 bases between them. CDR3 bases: TGCAGCGTTGGGGAACTAGTTGCCACAGATACGCAGTATTTT. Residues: CSVGELVATDTQYF.

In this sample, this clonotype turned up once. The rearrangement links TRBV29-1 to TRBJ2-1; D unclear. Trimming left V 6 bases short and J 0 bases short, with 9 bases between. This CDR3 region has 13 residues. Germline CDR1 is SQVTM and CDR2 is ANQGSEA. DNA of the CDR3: TGCAGCGTGGCCACGGTCTCCTACAATGAGCAGTTCTTC. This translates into CSVATVSYNEQFF.